Reported below is one T cell receptor (beta chain). Its antigen is undetermined. Healthy bone marrow donors made up the donor group. PCR primers comprised 60 Vbeta and 13 Jbeta primers. Produced via immunoSEQ multiplex PCR; TCRdb's table is partial and in-frame only. The table records 200,000 to 250,000 clones, approximately 80% of them present only once. These data are taken from a study of cytomegalovirus exposure and HLA in healthy donors. The CDR3 consists of 15 residues. V was pared by 5 bases and J by 4 bases, with 17 bases between. Germline CDR1 and CDR2: SEHNR and FQNEAQ (reference sequence). Study outcomes and limitations: Across donors, presence/absence analyses took sequencing depth to be roughly uniform. The Asian-associated ancestry cluster reportedly had fewer N-insertions than the 666-donor mean in a later analysis.

The receptor was derived from a middle-aged man in good health and CMV-seronegative. The material sequenced was PBMCs. This chain connects TRBV7-9 to TRBJ2-5; a weak D match, TRBD1 (6 bases). The CDR3 reads CASSPPRIGGETQYF. The CDR3 DNA follows: TGTGCCAGCAGCCCCCCCCGGATAGGGGGAGAGACCCAGTACTTC.